The 30 T cell receptor beta chains in this list originate from one sample, sequenced in a study of regulatory T cells in long-lasting Graves disease. Indicated time point: newly diagnosed GD, antithyroid drugs for less than 3 months. Extracted PBMC RNA gave rise to the TCR library. Construction of the TCR beta libraries employed iRepertoire HTBI primers in conjunction with Arm-PCR of CDR3 regions. TCRdb reprocessed the multiplex PCR reads with MiXCR, giving one entry per CDR3 protein. The data show about 240,000 distinct CDR3 sequences, with 20% to 25% seen just once and about 14% held by the top ten. The input for sequencing was peripheral blood mononuclear cells (PBMCs), taken at new diagnosis, from a patient treated with antithyroid drugs. The receptor source for this set is a female donor with Graves disease.

In DNA form, the CDR3 reads TGTGCCAGCAGGTCCGGGACAGGGAGCTCCTACGAGCAGTACTTC. Its protein is CASRSGTGSSYEQYF. The chain has TRBV2 and TRBJ2-7, with 9 bases identical to TRBD1. Germline values: CDR1 SNHLY, CDR2 FYNNEI. J was trimmed by 0 bases and V by 6 bases; bases with no gene match: 6. The CDR3 extends over 15 amino acids.

As for this clonotype: A much bigger clone sits one base away, suggesting this may be a read error. This rearrangement joins TRBV6-1 to TRBJ2-3; D is unclear. Deletions cut 5 bases from V and 1 base from J, with 13 bases between. This CDR3 region has 15 residues. From germline, CDR1 is MNHNS and CDR2 SASEGT. In DNA, the CDR3 is TGTGCCAGCAGTCGGCGCGCTGGTGGCACAGATACGCAGTATTTT. Translated: CASSRRAGGTDTQYF.

The gene calls are TRBV11-2 and TRBJ2-5; D is perhaps TRBD2 (5 bases). This CDR3 is built from 15 residues. Trimming took 5 bases from V and 5 from J, leaving 18 bases between them. Germline V gives CDR1 SGHAT, CDR2 FQNNGV. The CDR3 sequence: CASSPSGELRETQYF. DNA of the CDR3: TGTGCCAGCAGCCCCAGCGGCGAGCTCCGGGAGACCCAGTACTTC.

In this sample, this clonotype turned up a few times. The chain carries TRBV19 and TRBJ2-7, with D maybe TRBD1 (6 bases). V shed 1 base and J shed 7 bases, with 17 bases lying between them. The CDR3 length is 15 residues. Germline CDR1 is LNHDA and CDR2 is SQIVND (reference sequence). CDR3 region: CASSIGQALREEQYF. The CDR3 DNA sequence: TGTGCCAGTAGTATAGGACAGGCCCTACGAGAGGAGCAGTACTTC.

This clonotype was seen at least ten times. The V gene is TRBV7-2, the J gene TRBJ1-1; TRBD1 matches 9 bases. This CDR3 has 14 amino acids. Germline CDR1 reads SGHTA; CDR2 reads FQGNSA. Losses at the gene ends were 0 bases for V and 4 bases for J; bases not matched to a gene: 0. The CDR3, as DNA: TGTGCCAGCAGCTTAGCGGGACAGGGCACTGAAGCTTTCTTT. Amino acid sequence: CASSLAGQGTEAFF.

This clonotype was seen repeatedly, ten times or more. This rearrangement joins TRBV7-2 to TRBJ2-7, with 9 bases matching TRBD2. V trimming: 3 bases; J trimming: 4 bases; junction bases outside the gene matches: 4. Germline V CDR1 and CDR2: SGHTA, FQGNSA. The CDR3 is 14 residues long. This CDR3 is CASSFRLAGYEQYF. The CDR3 nucleotides read TGTGCCAGCAGCTTCAGGCTAGCGGGATACGAGCAGTACTTC.

The V and J genes are TRBV7-2 and TRBJ2-5, with 8 positions matching TRBD1. The germline gives CDR1 SGHTA, CDR2 FQGNSA. This CDR3 has 17 amino acids. V trimming: 1 base; J trimming: 5 bases; junction bases outside the gene matches: 12. The CDR3 nucleotides are TGTGCCAGCAGCTTAGGGGGAGGCTTCAGGGGGCAGGAGACCCAGTACTTC. Amino acid sequence: CASSLGGGFRGQETQYF. Combining the CDR3 with reference TRBV7-2 and TRBJ2-5 gives the whole variable domain GAGVSQSPSNKVTEKGKDVELRCDPISGHTALYWYRQSLGQGLEFLIYFQGNSAPDKSGLPSDRFSAERTGGSVSTLTIQRTQQEDSAVYLCASSLGGGFRGQETQYFGPGTRLLVL.

This clonotype was counted ten times or more. This rearrangement joins TRBV6-2 or TRBV6-3 to TRBJ2-1, with a possible D match to TRBD1 (6 bases). CDR3 length: 15 amino acids. V shed 5 bases and J shed 3 bases, with 14 bases lying between them. Germline CDR1 and CDR2: MNHEY and SVGEGT. CDR3 coding DNA: TGTGCCAGCAGTCCCGGGACACCACACTACAATGAGCAGTTCTTC. Protein product: CASSPGTPHYNEQFF.

This clonotype has ten or more counts. V is TRBV27 and J is TRBJ1-1; 8 positions agree with TRBD1. Germline V gene data show CDR1 as MNHEY and CDR2 as SMNVEV (reference sequence). There are 14 residues in the CDR3. V was clipped by 6 bases and J by 4 bases; unmatched bases: 7. The CDR3 bases are TGTGCCAGCAGCCGGGAAACAGGGGGCACTGAAGCTTTCTTT. It specifies CASSRETGGTEAFF.

This clonotype occurred many times. The V and J genes are TRBV7-9 and TRBJ2-2; the D is unclear. The V gene lost 1 base and the J gene lost 2 bases, with 5 bases spanning the gap. The CDR3 extends over 14 amino acids. CDR1 and CDR2 (germline): SEHNR, FQNEAQ (reference sequence). CDR3 DNA sequence: TGTGCCAGCAGCTTAGAACAAAACACCGGGGAGCTGTTTTTT. Translated: CASSLEQNTGELFF.

This clonotype was seen many times. V usage is TRBV6-2 or TRBV6-3 and J usage is TRBJ2-5; D remains unclear. V gave up 6 bases and J gave up 5 bases, with 7 bases separating them. The CDR3 is 11 amino acids. Germline assignment: CDR1 MNHEY and CDR2 SVGEGT. As DNA, the CDR3 is TGTGCCAGCAGGGGTTGGGAGACCCAGTACTTC. It translates to CASRGWETQYF.

This clonotype has at least ten counts. V and J are TRBV5-8 and TRBJ2-7; D gene unclear. CDR3 length equals 11 residues. Germline loops: CDR1 SGHTS, CDR2 YDEGEE. V shed 0 bases and J shed 5 bases, with 3 bases lying between them. For the CDR3, the DNA is TGTGCCAGCAGCTTGGGAAACGAGCAGTACTTC. It specifies CASSLGNEQYF.

A note on this clonotype: This is likely an artifact of a read error, given a far larger clone one base away. The rearrangement joins TRBV12-3 or TRBV12-4 to TRBJ2-7, with 11 bases that match TRBD1. The V segment lost 6 bases and the J segment 3 bases; nucleotides outside the gene matches: 4. CDR3 size: 14 residues. DNA for the CDR3: TGTGCCAGCAGCCACGGGACAGGGGGCTACGAGCAGTACTTC. Protein sequence: CASSHGTGGYEQYF.

This clonotype was counted at least ten times. The V gene is TRBV11-2, the J gene TRBJ2-1; D unresolved. The V end lost 1 base, the J end lost 6 bases, and 7 bases lay between the germline ends. The CDR3 consists of 13 residues. Germline V CDR1 and CDR2: SGHAT, FQNNGV. Here the CDR3 DNA reads TGTGCCAGCAGCTTAGCAGAGACCAATGAGCAGTTCTTC. This codes for CASSLAETNEQFF.

The sample holds many counts of this clonotype. The J gene is TRBJ1-5, the V gene TRBV6-2 or TRBV6-3; D is possibly TRBD1 (5 bases). The CDR3 has 12 residues. Trimming removed 6 bases at V and 3 bases at J, with 6 bases between. CDR1 is MNHEY, CDR2 SVGEGT, per germline. CDR3 protein: CASRDNNQPQHF. For the CDR3, the DNA is TGTGCCAGCAGGGACAACAATCAGCCCCAGCATTTT.

With regard to this clonotype: The junction departs from the called germline gene at one end, perhaps through a read error. The genes are TRBV20-1 and TRBJ2-5; tentatively, D is TRBD1 (6 bases). The CDR3 runs 12 residues. Germline assignment: CDR1 DFQATT and CDR2 SNEGSKA (reference sequence). The CDR3 DNA reads as TGCAGTGCTGGAGACAGGCAAGAGACCCAGTACTTC. It translates to CSAGDRQETQYF.

This clonotype was detected ten times or more. V is TRBV12-3 or TRBV12-4 and J is TRBJ1-5; 7 bases agree with TRBD1. V was clipped by 7 bases and J by 0 bases; unmatched bases: 6. The CDR3 is made up of 15 amino acids. This CDR3 is CASTRGQYSNQPQHF. Written as DNA, the CDR3 is TGTGCCAGCACTAGGGGACAGTATAGCAATCAGCCCCAGCATTTT.

V is TRBV12-3 or TRBV12-4 and J is TRBJ2-7, with 9 bases that match TRBD1. The CDR3 is 16 amino acids. V shed 2 bases and J 2 bases; nucleotides not matched to a gene: 7. The CDR3 region is CASSLYIRQGAYEQYF. The CDR3 coding sequence is TGTGCCAGCAGTTTATATATTAGACAGGGGGCCTACGAGCAGTACTTC.

This clonotype was seen only a few times. V usage is TRBV19 and J usage is TRBJ1-3; TRBD1 is a possible D gene (6 bases). V was clipped by 3 bases and J by 1 base, with 10 bases between them. This CDR3 has 15 residues. CDR1 is LNHDA and CDR2 is SQIVND in the germline V gene (reference sequence). This chain's CDR3 is CASSISQGSGNTIYF. DNA of the CDR3: TGTGCCAGTAGTATTTCGCAGGGGTCTGGAAACACCATATATTTT.

This clonotype was counted ten times or more. This rearrangement joins TRBV7-2 to TRBJ2-3; D is possibly TRBD1 or TRBD2 (6 bases each). The V end lost 4 bases, the J end lost 5 bases, and 13 bases lay between the germline ends. The CDR3 spans 14 residues. Germline CDR1 is SGHTA and CDR2 is FQGNSA. The CDR3 DNA follows: TGTGCCAGCAGCTGGGGGGCCGGGGTAGATACGCAGTATTTT. Its translation: CASSWGAGVDTQYF.

As to this clonotype: Being one base from a much bigger clone, this may be a read error. CDR3 in amino acids: CASSVGLTGEQYF. The DNA of the CDR3 is TGTGCCAGTAGTGTGGGACTAACCGGCGAGCAGTACTTC. The chain is built from TRBV19 and TRBJ2-7; TRBD2 aligns across 7 bases. Germline CDR1 and CDR2: LNHDA and SQIVND (reference sequence). This CDR3 has 13 residues. The J segment lost 6 bases and the V segment lost 5 bases, leaving 7 bases of the junction unmatched.

This clonotype was observed many times. The J gene is TRBJ2-3, the V gene TRBV6-9; D is unresolved. Germline-derived CDR1 and CDR2 are MNHGY and SVAAGI. This CDR3 comprises 12 residues. Trimming removed 0 bases at V and 5 bases at J, with 3 bases between. CDR3 sequence: CASSYSGDTQYF. The CDR3 nucleotides read TGTGCCAGCAGTTATTCCGGAGATACGCAGTATTTT.

This clonotype was recorded a few times. The chain links TRBV14 to TRBJ2-3, with TRBD2 as a possible D gene (6 bases). This CDR3 has 15 amino acids. The V and J ends lost 4 bases and 4 bases respectively, with 15 bases between them. Germline loops: CDR1 SGHDN, CDR2 FVKESK. CDR3 loop: CASSRDWGDADTQYF. CDR3 nucleotides: TGTGCCAGCAGCCGGGACTGGGGGGATGCAGATACGCAGTATTTT.

The chain links TRBV6-1 to TRBJ1-1; 8 positions agree with TRBD1. The V segment lost 6 bases and the J segment 7 bases; nucleotides outside the gene matches: 7. The germline CDR1 and CDR2 sequences are MNHNS and SASEGT. CDR3 length equals 13 residues. In nucleotides, the CDR3 is TGTGCCAGCAGCCCCGGGACAGGACTTGAAGCTTTCTTT. This gives the protein CASSPGTGLEAFF.

This clonotype showed up just a few times. This may be a read error: a much more frequent sequence differs by one nucleotide. The chain employs TRBV6-1 and TRBJ1-5, with 11 bases identical to TRBD1. Germline V gives CDR1 MNHNS, CDR2 SASEGT. V was pared by 7 bases and J by 5 bases, with 13 bases of the junction left unmatched. The CDR3 is 17 residues long. The CDR3 sequence is CASNLGTGGARYQPQHF. Here the CDR3 DNA reads TGTGCCAGCAATTTGGGGACAGGGGGAGCGAGGTATCAGCCCCAGCATTTT.

The V gene is TRBV5-1, the J gene TRBJ2-7; D remains unclear. This CDR3 is built from 13 residues. CDR1 and CDR2 (germline): SGHRS, YFSETQ. The germline V and J ends were trimmed by 0 bases and 5 bases, with 9 bases remaining between them. CDR3 bases: TGCGCCAGCAGCTTGGAGTGGCCCGACGAGCAGTACTTC. Translated, it gives CASSLEWPDEQYF. Drawing the rest from reference TRBV5-1 and TRBJ2-7, the complete variable domain is KAGVTQTPRYLIKTRGQQVTLSCSPISGHRSVSWYQQTPGQGLQFLFEYFSETQRNKGNFPGRFSGRQFSNSRSEMNVSTLELGDSALYLCASSLEWPDEQYFGPGTRLTVT.

Regarding this clonotype: Just one base apart from a much larger clone, this may be a read error. V usage is TRBV5-5 and J usage is TRBJ2-5, with D unresolved. CDR3 length: 14 residues. Trimming shortened V by 7 bases and J by 2 bases, and 15 bases separated the two germline ends. Per germline, CDR1 SGHKS and CDR2 YYEKEE (reference sequence). The CDR3 region is CASGSATAQETQYF. The CDR3 bases are TGTGCCAGCGGCTCGGCGACGGCACAAGAGACCCAGTACTTC.

With respect to this clonotype: This probably arose from a read error, given a far larger clone one base away. The CDR3 DNA is TGTGCCAGCTGGGGAGCGGGGGGCTCCTACAATGAGCAGTCCTTC. Residues: CASWGAGGSYNEQSF. The rearrangement uses TRBV7-9 and TRBJ2-1, with 9 bases matching TRBD2. CDR1 and CDR2 from the germline V gene are SEHNR and FQNEAQ (reference sequence). The CDR3 has 15 residues.

This clonotype showed up many times. V usage is TRBV20-1 and J usage is TRBJ1-5; no clear D gene. V gave up 0 bases and J gave up 0 bases, with 3 bases separating them. CDR1 is DFQATT and CDR2 is SNEGSKA in the germline V gene (reference sequence). The CDR3 spans 13 residues. CDR3 coding DNA: TGCAGTGCTAGAGAGCCTAGCAATCAGCCCCAGCATTTT. Its translation is CSAREPSNQPQHF.

Ten or more counts support this clonotype. The chain joins TRBV12-3 or TRBV12-4 to TRBJ1-2, with TRBD1 as a possible D gene (5 bases). Trimming shortened V by 5 bases and J by 4 bases, and 11 bases separated the two germline ends. The CDR3 contains 13 residues. The CDR3, as DNA: TGTGCCAGCAGTCCTGACAGTCCCTATGGCTACACCTTC. Translation gives CASSPDSPYGYTF.